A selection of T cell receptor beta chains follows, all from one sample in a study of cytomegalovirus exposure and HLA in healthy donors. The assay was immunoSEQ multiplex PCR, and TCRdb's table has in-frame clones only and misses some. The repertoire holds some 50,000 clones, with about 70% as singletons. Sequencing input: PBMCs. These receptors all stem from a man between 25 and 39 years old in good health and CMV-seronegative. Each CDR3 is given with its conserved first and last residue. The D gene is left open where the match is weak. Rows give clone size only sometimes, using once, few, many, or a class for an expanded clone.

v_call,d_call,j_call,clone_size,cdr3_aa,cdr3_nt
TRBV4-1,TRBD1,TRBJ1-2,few,CASSQDPTGGGYTF,TGCGCCAGCAGCCAAGATCCCACAGGGGGCGGCTACACCTTC
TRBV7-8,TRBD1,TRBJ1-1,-,CASSLAWGQGGTEAFF,TGTGCCAGCAGCTTAGCGTGGGGACAGGGGGGGACTGAAGCTTTCTTT
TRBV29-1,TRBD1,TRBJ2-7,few,CSAGLGQYEQYF,TGCAGCGCGGGTCTGGGACAGTACGAGCAGTACTTC
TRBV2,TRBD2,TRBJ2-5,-,CASSNGGDSGETQYF,TGTGCCAGCAGCAACGGGGGGGATAGTGGAGAGACCCAGTACTTC
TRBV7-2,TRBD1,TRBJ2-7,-,CASRSGTGGYEQYF,TGTGCCAGCAGGTCCGGGACAGGGGGTTACGAGCAGTACTTC
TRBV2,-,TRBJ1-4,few,CASSDGGATNEKLFF,TGTGCCAGCAGTGATGGAGGGGCAACTAATGAAAAACTGTTTTTT
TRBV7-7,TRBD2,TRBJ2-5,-,CASSLGASGSQETQYF,TGTGCCAGCAGCCTGGGGGCTAGCGGGTCCCAAGAGACCCAGTACTTC
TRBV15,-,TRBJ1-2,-,CATSMYRVGNYGYTF,TGTGCCACCAGCATGTACAGGGTCGGGAACTATGGCTACACCTTC
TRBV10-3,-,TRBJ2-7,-,CAISEPLPQGREQYF,TGTGCCATCAGTGAGCCGCTCCCGCAGGGGAGAGAGCAGTACTTC
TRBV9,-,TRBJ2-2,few,CASSVGNSNTGELFF,TGTGCCAGCAGCGTAGGTAATAGTAACACCGGGGAGCTGTTTTTT
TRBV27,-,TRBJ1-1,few,CASSPSTGHTNTEAFF,TGTGCCAGCAGTCCCTCCACGGGACATACGAACACTGAAGCTTTCTTT
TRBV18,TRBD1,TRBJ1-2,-,CASSPWWTGDHGYTF,TGTGCCAGCTCACCGTGGTGGACAGGGGACCATGGCTACACCTTC
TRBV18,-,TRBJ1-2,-,CASSPELGTSNYGYTF,TGTGCCAGCTCACCAGAGTTGGGGACTTCTAACTATGGCTACACCTTC
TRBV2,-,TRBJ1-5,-,CASSNPGNQPQHF,TGTGCCAGCAGTAACCCCGGGAATCAGCCCCAGCATTTT
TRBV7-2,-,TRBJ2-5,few,CASSRRRTQETQYF,TGTGCCAGCAGCCGCCGACGGACTCAAGAGACCCAGTACTTC
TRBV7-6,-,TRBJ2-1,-,CASSFPRDGSSYNEQFF,TGTGCCAGCAGCTTCCCGCGGGACGGGAGCTCCTACAATGAGCAGTTCTTC
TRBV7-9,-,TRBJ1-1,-,CASSSIETVNTEAFF,TGTGCCAGCAGCTCGATTGAAACAGTGAACACTGAAGCTTTCTTT
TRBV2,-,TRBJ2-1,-,CASSGLGLLNEQFF,TGTGCCAGCAGTGGCCTGGGACTTCTGAATGAGCAGTTCTTC
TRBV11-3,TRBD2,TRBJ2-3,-,CASSWRWRERTDTQYF,TGTGCCAGCAGCTGGAGGTGGCGGGAGCGCACAGATACGCAGTATTTT
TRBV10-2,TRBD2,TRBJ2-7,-,CASATVAGYEQYF,TGCGCCAGCGCAACGGTAGCGGGCTACGAGCAGTACTTC
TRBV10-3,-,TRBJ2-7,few,CAIAPQGDSEQYF,TGTGCCATCGCTCCCCAGGGGGACTCCGAGCAGTACTTC
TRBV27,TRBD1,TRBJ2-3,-,CASSAWGDRGLTDTQYF,TGTGCCAGCAGTGCCTGGGGGGACAGGGGACTCACAGATACGCAGTATTTT
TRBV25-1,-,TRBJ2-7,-,CASSFLYEQYF,TGTGCCAGCAGTTTCCTCTACGAGCAGTACTTC
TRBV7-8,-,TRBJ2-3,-,CASIGGAEATSSTDTQYF,TGTGCCAGCATCGGCGGGGCAGAGGCAACTTCTAGCACAGATACGCAGTATTTT
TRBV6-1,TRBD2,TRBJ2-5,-,CASSEDGRWETQYF,TGTGCCAGCAGTGAAGACGGGAGGTGGGAGACCCAGTACTTC
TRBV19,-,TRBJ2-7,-,CASRASGSYEQYF,TGTGCCAGTAGGGCCAGCGGCAGCTACGAGCAGTACTTC
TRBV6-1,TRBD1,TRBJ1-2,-,CASRTVGQGLGYTF,TGTGCCAGCAGGACAGTCGGACAGGGTTTGGGCTACACCTTC
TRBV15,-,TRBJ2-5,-,CATSRGGDGRETQYF,TGTGCCACCAGCAGAGGCGGGGATGGTAGAGAGACCCAGTACTTC
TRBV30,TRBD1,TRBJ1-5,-,CAWSGTRQGWQPQHF,TGTGCCTGGAGTGGAACGCGACAGGGTTGGCAGCCCCAGCATTTT
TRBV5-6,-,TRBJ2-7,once,CASSRQTRYEQYF,TGTGCCAGCAGCCGCCAAACTAGGTACGAGCAGTACTTC
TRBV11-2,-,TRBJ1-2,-,CASSIHLYGYTF,TGTGCCAGCAGCATCCACTTATATGGCTACACCTTC
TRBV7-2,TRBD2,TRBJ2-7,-,CASSFYRSASGYEQYF,TGTGCCAGCAGCTTTTATAGATCGGCTAGCGGGTACGAGCAGTACTTC
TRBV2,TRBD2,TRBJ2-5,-,CASTSGLAGITQYF,TGTGCCAGCACAAGTGGTCTAGCGGGAATCACCCAGTACTTC
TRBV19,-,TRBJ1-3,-,CASSLLEVRGNTIYF,TGTGCCAGTAGTCTCTTGGAGGTGCGGGGAAACACCATATATTTT
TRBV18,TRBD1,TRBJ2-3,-,CASSLGQGGHSDTQYF,TGTGCCAGCTCCCTCGGACAGGGGGGACATTCAGATACGCAGTATTTT
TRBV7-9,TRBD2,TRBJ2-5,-,CASSSVAGKETQYF,TGTGCCAGCAGCTCCGTAGCGGGAAAAGAGACCCAGTACTTC
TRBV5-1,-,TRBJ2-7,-,CASSRDRGEQYF,TGCGCCAGCAGCCGCGATCGCGGCGAGCAGTACTTC
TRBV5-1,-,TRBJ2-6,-,CASSLSDSASGANVLTF,TGCGCCAGCAGCTTGAGTGACAGTGCATCTGGGGCCAACGTCCTGACTTTC
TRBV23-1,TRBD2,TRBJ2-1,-,CASSHNGTSGSEQFF,TGCGCCAGCAGTCACAATGGGACTAGTGGCAGTGAGCAGTTCTTC
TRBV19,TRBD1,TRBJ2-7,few,CASSMFPGTGGEQYF,TGTGCCAGTAGTATGTTTCCCGGGACAGGGGGCGAGCAGTACTTC
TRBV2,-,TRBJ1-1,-,CASSEGQMGNTEAFF,TGTGCCAGCAGTGAAGGACAGATGGGGAACACTGAAGCTTTCTTT
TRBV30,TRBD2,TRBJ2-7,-,CAWSGGLPYEQYF,TGTGCCTGGAGTGGGGGACTACCCTACGAGCAGTACTTC
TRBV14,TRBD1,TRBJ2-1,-,CASSSGQGWFGTNEQFF,TGTGCCAGCAGCTCGGGACAGGGTTGGTTCGGGACCAATGAGCAGTTCTTC
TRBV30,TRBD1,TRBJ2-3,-,CAWSVPGTGGDTQYF,TGTGCCTGGAGTGTACCTGGGACAGGGGGAGATACGCAGTATTTT
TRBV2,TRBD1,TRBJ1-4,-,CASGDSLNEKLFF,TGTGCCAGCGGGGACAGTCTTAATGAAAAACTGTTTTTT
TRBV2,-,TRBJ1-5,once,CASSPREIGNQPQHF,TGTGCCAGCAGTCCCCGGGAAATTGGCAATCAGCCCCAGCATTTT
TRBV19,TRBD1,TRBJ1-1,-,CASSLLTGVNTEAFF,TGTGCCAGTAGCCTTCTAACAGGGGTGAACACTGAAGCTTTCTTT
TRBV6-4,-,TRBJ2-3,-,CASSDSAGSTDTQYF,TGTGCCAGCAGTGACTCGGCGGGAAGCACAGATACGCAGTATTTT
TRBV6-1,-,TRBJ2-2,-,CASWEGQGYTGELFF,TGTGCCAGCTGGGAGGGGCAGGGGTACACCGGGGAGCTGTTTTTT
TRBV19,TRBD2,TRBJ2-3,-,CASSAWTSGIGDTQYF,TGTGCCAGTAGCGCATGGACTAGCGGGATCGGAGATACGCAGTATTTT
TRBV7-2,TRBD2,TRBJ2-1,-,CASSFTPTPRIAGYNEQFF,TGTGCCAGCAGCTTCACCCCAACCCCTCGCATAGCGGGGTACAATGAGCAGTTCTTC
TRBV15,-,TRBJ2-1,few,CATSRDLPSLDEQFF,TGTGCCACCAGCAGAGATCTTCCTAGTTTGGATGAGCAGTTCTTC
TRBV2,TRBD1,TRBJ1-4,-,CASNLGQGFEKLFF,TGTGCCAGCAACCTCGGACAGGGCTTTGAAAAACTGTTTTTT
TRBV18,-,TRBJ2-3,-,CASSPRQGLGTQYF,TGTGCCAGCTCACCAAGGCAGGGGCTAGGTACGCAGTATTTT
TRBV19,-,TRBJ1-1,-,CAINGRGRSTEAFF,TGTGCCATCAACGGGAGGGGAAGAAGCACTGAAGCTTTCTTT
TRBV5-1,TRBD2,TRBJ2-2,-,CASSLIGLAGNTGELFF,TGCGCCAGCAGCTTGATCGGACTAGCGGGAAACACCGGGGAGCTGTTTTTT
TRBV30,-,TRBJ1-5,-,CAWSVSYWANQPQHF,TGTGCCTGGAGTGTATCGTACTGGGCCAATCAGCCCCAGCATTTT
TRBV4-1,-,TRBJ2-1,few,CASSHPPQGGNEQFF,TGCGCCAGCAGCCATCCGCCCCAGGGGGGTAATGAGCAGTTCTTC